Here is one T cell receptor beta chain with its context. What it binds is not known. Germline V lookup: CDR1 MDHEN, CDR2 SYDVKM. V lost 5 bases to trimming and J lost 6 bases, with 10 bases between them. The CDR3 has 12 amino acids. TCRdb itself ran the reads through MiXCR, one entry per CDR3 protein. The sample has roughly 350,000 distinct CDR3 sequences; nearly 35% are singletons. These data originate in a study of T cell repertoires in cytomegalovirus infection. This chain connects TRBV28 to TRBJ1-1, with D maybe TRBD1 (5 bases). The sequence derives from a human donor in good health (CMV status not recorded). Some clones in this sample may be carry-over from other donors' samples. The source material was cultured PBMCs, sampled from culture after CMV antigen stimulation. CDR3 DNA sequence: TGTGCCAGCAGTACCACAGGCTCTGAAGCTTTCTTT. Encoded protein: CASSTTGSEAFF.